Below, one TCR beta chain is given with its context. Its antigen is currently unknown. The data originate from a study of shared clonotypes between healthy human individuals. Study-wide results and caveats: Generally, naive subsets (rather than memory subsets) showed larger estimated richness.

Looked up from germline, CDR1 is SEHNR and CDR2 is FQNEAQ (reference sequence). The CDR3 is 14 amino acids. The ends were cut back, 6 bases at V and 2 bases at J, with 14 bases in the middle. Only in-frame clones appear in the TCRdb table, and some are missing; sequencing was by immunoSEQ multiplex PCR. The repertoire has approximately 2,300,000 clones, approximately 90% of them found once; the top ten carry 0.37%. The TCR originated in a man aged 18 to 29 in good health. Some clones in this sample may be carry-over from other donors' samples. The chain carries TRBV7-9 and TRBJ2-7, with D uncertain. The sample consisted of naive CD4+ T cells from PBMCs. Subset of the sample: CD45RA+ positively selected. The CDR3 region has the DNA TGTGCCAGCAGTCTCGGGTACCCACCCTACGAGCAGTACTTC. This gives the protein CASSLGYPPYEQYF.